What follows are 13 T cell receptor beta chains derived from one specimen sequenced in a study of shared clonotypes between healthy human individuals. Clones were sequenced by immunoSEQ multiplex PCR, and TCRdb holds only the in-frame ones, with some missing. The sample records millions of clones, around 90% being singletons. Sequenced: naive CD4+ T cells sorted from blood. Regarding subset: CD45RA+ positively selected. The source of these receptors is a man aged 18 to 30 in good health.

This rearrangement joins TRBV6-6 to TRBJ1-5; D perhaps matches TRBD1 (6 bases). CDR1 MNHNY and CDR2 SVGAGI come from the germline V gene (reference sequence). The CDR3 covers 15 residues. Trimming left V 4 bases short and J 0 bases short, with 10 bases between. The CDR3 bases are TGTGCCAGCAGTTCCGGACAGTATAGCAATCAGCCCCAGCATTTT. Encoded protein: CASSSGQYSNQPQHF.

The chain links TRBV6-6 to TRBJ1-6; 9 positions match TRBD1. From germline, CDR1 is MNHNY and CDR2 SVGAGI (reference sequence). This CDR3 is built from 16 residues. The trim removed 3 bases at V and 10 bases at J, leaving 10 bases unmatched. The CDR3, as DNA: TGTGCCAGCAGTTATAAAGTGACAGGGGGTGGGTCACCCCTCCACTTT. The encoded protein is CASSYKVTGGGSPLHF.

V and J are TRBV2 and TRBJ1-3, with 10 bases lining up with TRBD1. Germline V CDR1 and CDR2: SNHLY, FYNNEI. CDR3 length: 17 residues. With V trimmed by 6 bases and J by 0 bases, 8 bases remained unmatched. This CDR3 reads CASSDGTGVLSGNTIYF. The CDR3 nucleotides are TGTGCCAGCAGCGACGGGACAGGGGTCCTCTCTGGAAACACCATATATTTT.

The chain is built from TRBV2 and TRBJ1-5; TRBD1 matches at 7 bases. V shed 2 bases, J shed 6 bases, and the junction held 4 bases outside the gene matches. CDR3 size: 14 residues. Germline lookup yields CDR1 SNHLY and CDR2 FYNNEI. CDR3 coding DNA: TGTGCCAGCAGTGAACGGGCAGGGGGTCAGCCCCAGCATTTT. Residues: CASSERAGGQPQHF.

On this clone itself: The same CDR3 also results from other DNA sequences found in this sample. The CDR3 coding sequence is TGTGCCTGGAGTGTCACTAGCGGGGGCACAGATACGCAGTATTTT. It encodes CAWSVTSGGTDTQYF. V gene TRBV30 combines with J gene TRBJ2-3, with 10 nucleotides matching TRBD2. The CDR3 contains 15 residues. The J segment lost 1 base and the V segment lost 0 bases, leaving 1 base of the junction unmatched. CDR1 is GTSNPN and CDR2 is SVGIG in the germline V gene (reference sequence).

V gene TRBV9 combines with J gene TRBJ1-1; TRBD1 might be the D (5 bases). Trimming removed 3 bases at V and 0 bases at J, with 12 bases between. CDR3 length: 15 residues. CDR1 is SGDLS and CDR2 is YYNGEE in the germline V gene. This CDR3 is CASSATGTVNTEAFF. The CDR3 DNA reads as TGTGCCAGCAGCGCTACCGGGACGGTGAACACTGAAGCTTTCTTT.

The chain combines TRBV18 with TRBJ2-1, with 9 positions matching TRBD2. CDR1 is KGHSH and CDR2 is LQKENI in the germline V gene. This CDR3 has 16 amino acids. V lost 5 bases to trimming and J lost 3 bases; unmatched junction nucleotides: 8. The CDR3 sequence is CASSGLSGRNYNEQFF. The CDR3 nucleotides are TGTGCCAGCTCAGGCCTTAGCGGGAGAAACTACAATGAGCAGTTCTTC.

The chain joins TRBV2 to TRBJ1-5; D possibly corresponds to TRBD1 (6 bases). The CDR3 runs to 15 residues. Trimming cost V 6 bases and J 2 bases, with 14 bases left between them. CDR1 is SNHLY, CDR2 FYNNEI, per germline. The DNA of the CDR3 is TGTGCCAGCAGGATGACGGACAGCCGCAATCAGCCCCAGCATTTT. This gives the protein CASRMTDSRNQPQHF.

V and J are TRBV7-8 and TRBJ1-2; 8 bases map to TRBD1. The ends lost 1 base at V and 8 bases at J; junction bases unmatched: 15. Germline V gene data show CDR1 as SGHVS and CDR2 as FQNEAQ. The CDR3 has 17 residues. The CDR3 sequence is CASSLDSRTGNRGGYTF. The CDR3 DNA is TGTGCCAGCAGCTTAGATTCTCGGACAGGGAACAGGGGCGGCTACACCTTC.

This clone was counted only a few times. Additional DNA sequences in this sample encode the identical CDR3. The genes are TRBV19 and TRBJ1-1; TRBD1 aligns across 9 bases. The CDR3 is 14 amino acids. The ends lost 5 bases at V and 5 bases at J; junction bases unmatched: 6. Germline V lookup: CDR1 LNHDA, CDR2 SQIVND (reference sequence). The CDR3 sequence is CASSVQGARTEAFF. As DNA, the CDR3 is TGTGCCAGTAGTGTACAGGGGGCAAGGACTGAAGCTTTCTTT.

The chain recombines TRBV30 with TRBJ2-5; TRBD1 aligns across 7 bases. CDR3 length: 13 residues. Germline trimming cut 3 bases from V and 7 bases from J; bases unmatched to any gene: 8. Germline CDR1 reads GTSNPN; CDR2 reads SVGIG (reference sequence). CDR3 bases: TGTGCCTGGAGCCCCCAGGGGGTCGGGACCCAGTACTTC. Translating gives CAWSPQGVGTQYF. Filled out from reference TRBV30 and TRBJ2-5, the complete variable domain reads SQTIHQWPATLVQPVGSPLSLECTVEGTSNPNLYWYRQAAGRGLQLLFYSVGIGQISSEVPQNLSASRPQDRQFILSSKKLLLSDSGFYLCAWSPQGVGTQYFGPGTRLLVL.

V and J are TRBV7-2 and TRBJ2-2, with no clear D. V was shortened by 3 bases and J by 1 base, with 12 bases between the two germline ends. Looked up from germline, CDR1 is SGHTA and CDR2 is FQGNSA. CDR3 size: 16 residues. The CDR3 nucleotides read TGTGCCAGCAGCTTTCTGCGGAGTTTGAACACCGGGGAGCTGTTTTTT. Its translation: CASSFLRSLNTGELFF.

The chain recombines TRBV5-4 with TRBJ1-1; D ambiguous. Trimming left V 0 bases short and J 7 bases short, with 13 bases between. This CDR3 is 14 amino acids long. The germline gives CDR1 SGHNT, CDR2 YYREEE (reference sequence). The CDR3 coding sequence is TGTGCCAGCAGCTTGGTAGGCCGCACGGGTGAAGCTTTCTTT. Translating it yields CASSLVGRTGEAFF.